The next 26 T cell receptor beta chains were all read from a single sample in a study of tumor-infiltrating lymphocytes in primary liver carcinoma. Extraction of RNA together with DNA used roughly 20-33 mg of unsorted bulk tissue. The template, approximately 500 ng total RNA, yielded TCR beta cDNA made with a constant-region primer. ARM-PCR was slightly modified, and three nested multiplex PCR rounds with it gave rise to the TCR beta libraries. In the first two PCR rounds, TRBV1-TRBV30 forward primers were paired with a C-beta reverse primer, and each round lasted approximately 10 cycles. TCRdb itself ran the multiplex PCR reads through MiXCR, one entry per CDR3 protein. The sample has tens of thousands of distinct CDR3 sequences, 60% to 80% seen once. The sequencing sample was made of liver tumor tissue from sampling region 4. Subset given: tumor region T4, right-lateral pole. The receptors here all came from a woman aged 25 to 39 with primary liver carcinoma and hepatitis B virus infection.

This clonotype was counted a single time. One end of the junction fails to match germline, which may point to a read error. V usage is TRBV11-2 and J usage is TRBJ2-3; D may be TRBD2 (6 bases). There are 15 residues in the CDR3. Germline V lookup: CDR1 SGHAT, CDR2 FQNNGV. CDR3 nucleotides: TGTGCCAGCATCGCCGGGAGAGTGACTACAGATACGCGGTATTTT. Translated, it gives CASIAGRVTTDTRYF.

The table lists this clonotype with a few counts. The V and J genes are TRBV19 and TRBJ2-7, with unresolved D. The CDR3 contains 13 residues. Germline lookup yields CDR1 LNHDA and CDR2 SQIVND (reference sequence). Trimming left V 4 bases short and J 2 bases short, with 9 bases between. The CDR3 coding sequence is TGTGCCAGTAGTACGGGCCAGACCTACGAGCAGTACTTC. This gives the protein CASSTGQTYEQYF.

This clonotype was detected a few times. Compared with germline, one end of the junction differs, possibly owing to a read error. The rearrangement joins TRBV5-4 to TRBJ1-2; 7 bases are a match to TRBD1. Germline V lookup: CDR1 SGHNT, CDR2 YYREEE (reference sequence). CDR3 length: 14 residues. CDR3 loop: CANSLQGQVNGYTF. The CDR3 nucleotides read TGTGCCAACAGCTTGCAAGGACAGGTCAATGGCTACACCTTC.

Comment on this clonotype: Mismatch with germline at one junction end may stem from a read error. The chain couples TRBV24-1 to TRBJ2-3, with no clear D. From germline, CDR1 is KGHDR and CDR2 SFDVKD. The CDR3 contains 15 residues. The CDR3 DNA is TGTGACACCAGTGAGAAGATACTCCCATCAGATACGCAGTATTTT. Encoded protein: CDTSEKILPSDTQYF.

A note on this clonotype: A junction end diverges from the germline sequence, so it may reflect a read error. The rearrangement uses TRBV24-1 and TRBJ2-1, with D tentatively TRBD1 (6 bases). Looked up from germline, CDR1 is KGHDR and CDR2 is SFDVKD. This CDR3 is 15 amino acids long. The CDR3 region is CATMGKDSTYNGQFF. CDR3 DNA: TGTGCCACCATGGGAAAGGACAGCACATACAATGGGCAGTTCTTC.

Note on this clonotype: Compared with germline, one end of the junction differs, possibly owing to a read error. The V gene is TRBV11-3, the J gene TRBJ2-1; D is unresolved. Germline V lookup: CDR1 SGHNT, CDR2 YENEEA. The CDR3 contains 17 residues. The CDR3 loop reads CASSLDLAWNSYIEQFF. CDR3 sequence (DNA): TGTGCCAGCAGCTTAGATCTGGCATGGAACTCCTACATTGAGCAGTTCTTC.

This sequence joins TRBV14 and TRBJ2-1, with 8 bases identical to TRBD1. Unmatched junction bases numbered 19, after V lost 0 bases and J lost 9 bases. From germline, CDR1 is SGHDN and CDR2 FVKESK. This CDR3 is 19 amino acids long. The CDR3 DNA is TGTGCCAGCAGCCAAGAGCTTACACCCCGGGACAGGATGGGGTTTGAGCAGTTCTTC. Its protein product is CASSQELTPRDRMGFEQFF.

Comment on this clonotype: One junction end does not reproduce the germline sequence, and a read error may be involved. The chain carries TRBV4-3 and TRBJ1-2; D might be TRBD1 (5 bases). This CDR3 has 15 residues. Germline-derived CDR1 and CDR2 are LGHNA and YSLEER. This CDR3 is CASSQDWGMVNGYTF. Written as DNA, the CDR3 is TGCGCGAGCAGCCAAGATTGGGGCATGGTGAACGGCTACACCTTC.

To note about this clonotype: One end of the junction fails to match germline, which may point to a read error. The rearrangement uses TRBV29-1 and TRBJ2-6; no firm D call. The germline V gene has CDR1 SQVTM and CDR2 ANQGSEA. This CDR3 region has 14 residues. CDR3 residues: CSAPDASGVKVLTF. The CDR3 DNA reads as TGCAGCGCCCCCGACGCTTCTGGGGTCAAGGTCCTGACATTC.

A word on this clonotype: No conserved phenylalanine or tryptophan is present at the end of the CDR3, so a read error is the likely explanation. V gene TRBV6-5 combines with J gene TRBJ2-5, with D maybe TRBD1 (5 bases). This CDR3 comprises 13 residues. CDR1 and CDR2 from the germline V gene are MNHEY and SVGAGI. CDR3 bases: TGTGCCGGCAGTACCGACAAGGGGCTGACCCAGTACTTA. It translates to CAGSTDKGLTQYL.

This clonotype came up many times. The chain carries TRBV7-9 and TRBJ2-1; 7 bases fit TRBD2. Looked up from germline, CDR1 is SEHNR and CDR2 is FQNEAQ (reference sequence). J gave up 0 bases and V 1 base, and 6 bases lay outside the gene matches. CDR3 length: 17 amino acids. The CDR3 loop reads CASSLVFGGSSYNEQFF. CDR3 in DNA: TGTGCCAGCAGCTTAGTTTTTGGCGGGAGCTCCTACAATGAGCAGTTCTTC.

CDR3 DNA sequence: TGTGTCAACAGTGATTCACATTCTGGATCGGAGCAGTACTTC. Protein sequence: CVNSDSHSGSEQYF. The J gene is TRBJ2-7, the V gene TRBV6-1; no reliable D call. Germline values: CDR1 MNHNS, CDR2 SASEGT. This CDR3 spans 14 amino acids.

Note on this clonotype: The junction does not match germline at one end; this may be a read error. The chain employs TRBV6-1 and TRBJ2-2, with D perhaps given as TRBD1 or TRBD2 (6 bases each). The CDR3 has 19 amino acids. CDR1 and CDR2 from the germline V gene are MNHNS and SASEGT. The CDR3: CASCGTLPGGAANTGELFF. Written as DNA, the CDR3 is TGTGCCAGCTGTGGAACCCTTCCCGGGGGCGCCGCGAACACCGGGGAACTGTTTTTT.

Comment on this clonotype: The conserved phenylalanine or tryptophan normally closing the CDR3 is absent here, so this likely arose from a read error. The chain carries TRBV16 and TRBJ1-1; D not resolved. CDR3 length: 12 amino acids. Germline CDR1 and CDR2: KGHSY and FQNENV. Trimming removed 4 bases from V and 11 bases from J, with 14 bases in between. The CDR3 spells CASSRVLGTAFL. The CDR3 DNA reads TGTGCCAGCAGCCGGGTCTTAGGAACGGCTTTCCTT.

Comment on this clonotype: One junction end does not reproduce the germline sequence, and a read error may be involved. The chain has TRBV11-1 and TRBJ2-2; D tentatively fits TRBD1 or TRBD2 (5 bases each). The CDR3 is made up of 16 amino acids. Germline lookup yields CDR1 SGHAT and CDR2 FQDESV (reference sequence). In DNA form, the CDR3 reads TGTGCTAGCAGCAGGGCTATGGCGGGTGTGTCCGGGGAGCTGTTTTTT. Protein: CASSRAMAGVSGELFF.

In the case of this clonotype: Given a much more abundant clone one base away, this may be a read error. The V and J genes are TRBV12-3 or TRBV12-4 and TRBJ2-1; 8 nucleotides line up with TRBD2. Trimming took 2 bases from V and 6 from J; bases not matched to a gene: 12. CDR3 length equals 17 residues. CDR3 coding DNA: TGTGCCAGCAGTTTACCCGGGAGCGGGAGTACCCGCAATGAGCAGTTCTTC. Residues: CASSLPGSGSTRNEQFF.

This clonotype was detected only a few times. One end of the junction varies from germline; a read error may be responsible. V and J are TRBV29-1 and TRBJ1-2; D is perhaps TRBD1 (5 bases). CDR3 length: 12 amino acids. CDR1 and CDR2 (germline): SQVTM, ANQGSEA. The CDR3: CSVEPWGGGYTF. Written as DNA, the CDR3 is TGCAGTGTTGAACCTTGGGGCGGCGGCTATACCTTC.

As regards this clonotype: This CDR3 fails to terminate in the conserved phenylalanine or tryptophan, so it likely reflects a read error. The limits of the CDR3 on the DNA are not certain, so only TCRdb's listed CDR3 is given. V is TRBV5-6 and J is TRBJ2-7; TRBD1 is the table's D call and was not checked against the DNA. Germline V gives CDR1 SGHDT, CDR2 YYEEEE. Counting both end residues, the CDR3 totals 13 amino acids. The CDR3 here is CASSLRTGLSRYL.

Concerning this clonotype itself: No conserved phenylalanine or tryptophan ends this CDR3, so it is likely a read error. J is TRBJ2-1 and V is TRBV6-1; tentatively, D is TRBD2 (6 bases). V was trimmed by 8 bases and J by 8 bases, leaving 22 bases between them. The CDR3 spans 15 residues. Germline values: CDR1 MNHNS, CDR2 SASEGT. The CDR3 sequence: CASGDQAREIDEQFS. The CDR3, as DNA: TGTGCCAGCGGCGATCAGGCGCGGGAAATCGATGAGCAGTTCTCC.

Points on this clonotype: This clone may be a read error of a much larger clone one base away. The chain recombines TRBV29-1 with TRBJ2-5; D ambiguous. The CDR3 is 12 residues long. Germline values: CDR1 SQVTM, CDR2 ANQGSEA. Trimming took off 4 bases at V and 4 bases at J, with 10 bases between the two ends. The chain's CDR3 is CSVVRVGETQYF. The DNA of the CDR3 is TGCAGCGTTGTCCGGGTGGGAGAGACCCAGTACTTC.

About this clonotype itself: The junction departs from the called germline gene at one end, perhaps through a read error. The rearrangement joins TRBV11-2 to TRBJ2-7, with D unclear. Germline V CDR1 and CDR2: SGHAT, FQNNGV. This CDR3 is built from 17 residues. DNA for the CDR3: TGTGCCAGTAGCTTAGGAAGTACAACTCTGAGCTCCTACGAGCAGTACTTC. Translation: CASSLGSTTLSSYEQYF.

V and J are TRBV5-8 and TRBJ1-1, with TRBD1 as a possible D gene (6 bases). The CDR3 has 14 amino acids. V lost 7 bases and J 7 bases, leaving 20 bases between the germline ends. From germline, CDR1 is SGHTS and CDR2 YDEGEE. The CDR3 nucleotides read TGTGCCAGCGGAGGAGGGGGTCGCCACATTGAAGCTTTCTTT. Residues: CASGGGGRHIEAFF.

This clonotype is categorized as large. The CDR3 protein is CASSFNSADTQYF. The CDR3 DNA sequence: TGTGCCAGCAGTTTTAACAGCGCTGATACGCAGTATTTT. The V gene is TRBV28, the J gene TRBJ2-3; D is undetermined. CDR1 is MDHEN and CDR2 is SYDVKM in the germline V gene. Trimming pared 3 bases from V and 6 bases from J, leaving 10 bases between. CDR3 length: 13 residues.

This chain connects TRBV6-5 to TRBJ2-2; perhaps TRBD1 as D (5 bases). The CDR3 totals 15 residues. The V gene's germline CDR1 is MNHEY and CDR2 SVGAGI. Trimming shortened V by 5 bases and J by 4 bases, and 14 bases separated the two germline ends. CDR3 region: CASSPRTLFTGELFF. The CDR3 DNA reads TGTGCCAGCAGTCCGCGGACATTATTCACCGGGGAGCTGTTTTTT.

About this clonotype: Its ends do not fully match the called genes, so a read error is possible. The chain couples TRBV4-3 to TRBJ2-7; 9 bases agree with TRBD1. The germline gives CDR1 LGHNA, CDR2 YSLEER. The CDR3 runs to 17 residues. CDR3 amino acids: CAISQDFSRTGDYEQCF. The DNA for the CDR3 is TGCGCCATCAGCCAAGATTTTTCTAGGACAGGGGACTACGAGCAGTGCTTC.

This chain joins TRBV6-2 or TRBV6-3 and TRBJ2-7; D is unresolved. V was cut by 1 base and J by 1 base, with 8 bases left in between. The CDR3 is made up of 14 amino acids. CDR1 and CDR2 (germline): MNHEY, SVGEGT. The CDR3 DNA sequence: TGTGCCAGCAGTTACTTGGCAGAGTCCTACGAGCAGTACTTC. Amino acid sequence: CASSYLAESYEQYF.